This T cell receptor beta chain was found in a study of T cell responses to AZD1222 COVID-19 vaccine. Study context: Second-dose schedules of about 4 or about 12 weeks were combined. Study-wide results and caveats: Reports say nearly half of spike-specific TCRs go after unmutated variant regions.

This CDR3 contains 16 residues. Per the germline V gene, CDR1 is LGHDT and CDR2 is YNNKEL (reference sequence). The V and J ends lost 4 bases and 1 base respectively, with 13 bases between them. About this clone: The target antigen is unknown.

Produced via immunoSEQ multiplex PCR; TCRdb's table is partial and in-frame only. The sample shows approximately 91,000 clones, 88% of them seen only once. The sample was peripheral blood, taken on day 0 of AZD1222 vaccination. The chain is built from TRBV3-1 (or the pseudogene TRBV3-2) and TRBJ1-4; D might be TRBD1 (6 bases). This TCR was recovered from an adult in good health. The CDR3 DNA follows: TGTGCCAGCAGCCCGCAAAGGGGGGGAACTAATGAAAAACTGTTTTTT. It specifies CASSPQRGGTNEKLFF.